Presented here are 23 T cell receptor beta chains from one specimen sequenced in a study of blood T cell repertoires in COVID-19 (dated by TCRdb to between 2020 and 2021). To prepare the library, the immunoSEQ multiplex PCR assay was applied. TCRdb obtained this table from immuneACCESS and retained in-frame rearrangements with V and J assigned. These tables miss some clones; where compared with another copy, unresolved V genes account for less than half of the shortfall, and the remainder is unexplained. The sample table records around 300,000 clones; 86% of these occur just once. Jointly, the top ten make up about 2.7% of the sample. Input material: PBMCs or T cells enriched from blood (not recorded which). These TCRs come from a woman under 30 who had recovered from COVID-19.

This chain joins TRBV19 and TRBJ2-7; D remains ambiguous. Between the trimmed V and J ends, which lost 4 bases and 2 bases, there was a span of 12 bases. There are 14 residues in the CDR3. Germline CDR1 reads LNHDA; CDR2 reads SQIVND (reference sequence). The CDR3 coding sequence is TGTGCCAGTAGTACCCCAGTATTTCCCTACGAGCAGTACTTC. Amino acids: CASSTPVFPYEQYF.

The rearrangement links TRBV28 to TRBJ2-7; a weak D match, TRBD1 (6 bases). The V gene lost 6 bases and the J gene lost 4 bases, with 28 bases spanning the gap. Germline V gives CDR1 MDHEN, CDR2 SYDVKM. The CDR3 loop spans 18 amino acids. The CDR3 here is CASSPAYLRTDGIYEQYF. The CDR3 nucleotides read TGTGCCAGCAGCCCCGCATACCTTAGGACAGACGGGATTTACGAGCAGTACTTC.

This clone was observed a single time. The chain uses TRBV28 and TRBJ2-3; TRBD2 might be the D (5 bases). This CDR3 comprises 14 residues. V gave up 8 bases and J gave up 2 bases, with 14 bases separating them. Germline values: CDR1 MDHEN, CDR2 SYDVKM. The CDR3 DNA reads TGTGCCAGCGGTCCCGGACTCGTCACAGATACGCAGTATTTT. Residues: CASGPGLVTDTQYF.

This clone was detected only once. The CDR3: CASSLGPQGARQFF. CDR3 DNA sequence: TGTGCCAGCAGCTTGGGGCCCCAGGGGGCGCGTCAGTTCTTC. The V and J genes are TRBV7-2 and TRBJ2-1, with 8 positions matching TRBD1. Trimming took 3 bases from V and 13 from J; bases not matched to a gene: 11. Germline values: CDR1 SGHTA, CDR2 FQGNSA. The CDR3 covers 14 residues. The full variable domain, in which reference TRBV7-2 and TRBJ2-1 provide the parts outside the CDR3, is GAGVSQSPSNKVTEKGKDVELRCDPISGHTALYWYRQSLGQGLEFLIYFQGNSAPDKSGLPSDRFSAERTGGSVSTLTIQRTQQEDSAVYLCASSLGPQGARQFFGPGTRLTVL.

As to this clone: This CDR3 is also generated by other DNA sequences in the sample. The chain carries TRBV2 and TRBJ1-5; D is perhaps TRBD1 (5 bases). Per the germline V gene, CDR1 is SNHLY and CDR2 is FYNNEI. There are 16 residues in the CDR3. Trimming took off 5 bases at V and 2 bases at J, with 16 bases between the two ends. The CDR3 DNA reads TGTGCCAGCAGTTTACGGACGGGGGGACGCAATCAGCCCCAGCATTTT. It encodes CASSLRTGGRNQPQHF.

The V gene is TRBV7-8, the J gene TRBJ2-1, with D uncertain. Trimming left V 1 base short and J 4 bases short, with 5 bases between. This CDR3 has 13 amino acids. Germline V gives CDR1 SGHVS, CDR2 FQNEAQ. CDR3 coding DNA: TGTGCCAGCAGCTTAGATCCATACAATGAGCAGTTCTTC. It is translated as CASSLDPYNEQFF.

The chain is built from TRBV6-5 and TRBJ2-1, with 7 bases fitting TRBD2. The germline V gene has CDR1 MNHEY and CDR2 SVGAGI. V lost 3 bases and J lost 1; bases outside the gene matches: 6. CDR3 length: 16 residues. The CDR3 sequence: CASSYEGSGSYNEQFF. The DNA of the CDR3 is TGTGCCAGCAGTTATGAAGGTAGCGGGTCCTACAATGAGCAGTTCTTC.

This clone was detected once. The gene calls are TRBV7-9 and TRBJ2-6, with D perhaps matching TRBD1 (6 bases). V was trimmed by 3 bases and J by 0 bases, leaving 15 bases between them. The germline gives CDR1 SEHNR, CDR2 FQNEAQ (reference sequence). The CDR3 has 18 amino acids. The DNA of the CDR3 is TGTGCCAGCAGCTTCCCGGGACATCCGGCCTCTGGGGCCAACGTCCTGACTTTC. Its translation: CASSFPGHPASGANVLTF.

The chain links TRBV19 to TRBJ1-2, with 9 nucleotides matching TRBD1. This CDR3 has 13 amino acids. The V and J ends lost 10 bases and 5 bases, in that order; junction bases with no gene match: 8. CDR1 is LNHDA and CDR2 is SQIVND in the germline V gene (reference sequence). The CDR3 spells CATLGQGKYGYTF. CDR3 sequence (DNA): TGTGCCACTTTGGGACAGGGAAAATATGGCTACACCTTC.

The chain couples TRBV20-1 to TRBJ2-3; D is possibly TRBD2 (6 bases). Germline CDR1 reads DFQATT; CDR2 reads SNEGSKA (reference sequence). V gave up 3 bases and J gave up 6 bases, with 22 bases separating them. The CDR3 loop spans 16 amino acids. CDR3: CSASSGGSRRGDTQYF. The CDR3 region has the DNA TGCAGTGCTAGTAGTGGGGGGTCTAGGAGGGGTGATACGCAGTATTTT.

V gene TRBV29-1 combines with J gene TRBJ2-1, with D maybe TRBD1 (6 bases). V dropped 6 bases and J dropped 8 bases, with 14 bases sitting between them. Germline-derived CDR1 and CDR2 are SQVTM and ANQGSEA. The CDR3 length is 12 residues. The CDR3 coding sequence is TGCAGCGTGAACGAGCAGGGGTATGAGCAGTTCTTC. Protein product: CSVNEQGYEQFF.

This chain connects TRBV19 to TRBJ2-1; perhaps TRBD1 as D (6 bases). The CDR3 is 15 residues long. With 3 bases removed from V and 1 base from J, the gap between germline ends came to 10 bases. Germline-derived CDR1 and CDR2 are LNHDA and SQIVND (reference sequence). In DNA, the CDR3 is TGTGCCAGTAGTATTGGGCAGGGGTCCTACAATGAGCAGTTCTTC. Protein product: CASSIGQGSYNEQFF.

CDR3 region: CASSSRRSPGMFF. In DNA form, the CDR3 reads TGTGCCAGCAGTTCTCGACGGTCCCCGGGTATGTTCTTC. The chain couples TRBV6-8 to TRBJ2-1; D is uncertain. This CDR3 comprises 13 residues. Trimming removed 4 bases from V and 15 bases from J, with 19 bases in between. CDR1 and CDR2 from the germline V gene are MNHGY and SAAAGT.

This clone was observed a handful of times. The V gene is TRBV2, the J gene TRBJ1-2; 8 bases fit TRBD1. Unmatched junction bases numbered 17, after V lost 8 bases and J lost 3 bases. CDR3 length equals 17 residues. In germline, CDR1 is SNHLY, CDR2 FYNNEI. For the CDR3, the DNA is TGTGCCAGCCCCCGGAAAACCCTCGCGGACAGGGACTATGGCTACACCTTC. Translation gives CASPRKTLADRDYGYTF.

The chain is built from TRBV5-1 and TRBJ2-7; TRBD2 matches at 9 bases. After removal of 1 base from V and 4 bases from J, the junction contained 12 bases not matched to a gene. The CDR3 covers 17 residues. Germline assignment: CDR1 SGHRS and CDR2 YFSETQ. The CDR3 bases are TGCGCCAGCAGCTTGCGGGCTAGCGGGGTCGCTACATACGAGCAGTACTTC. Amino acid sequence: CASSLRASGVATYEQYF.

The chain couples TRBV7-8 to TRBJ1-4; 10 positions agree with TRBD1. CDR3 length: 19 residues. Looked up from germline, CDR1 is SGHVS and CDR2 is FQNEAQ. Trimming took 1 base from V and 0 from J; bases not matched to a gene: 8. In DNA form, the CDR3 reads TGTGCCAGCAGCTTAGGCAGGGGGGACAGGGGAGCAACTAATGAAAAACTGTTTTTT. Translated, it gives CASSLGRGDRGATNEKLFF.

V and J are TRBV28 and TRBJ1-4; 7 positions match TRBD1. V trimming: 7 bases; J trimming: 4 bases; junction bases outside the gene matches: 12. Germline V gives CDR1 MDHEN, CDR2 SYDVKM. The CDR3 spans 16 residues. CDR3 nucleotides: TGTGCCAGCAAACCACCCCCGGGACAGCTTAATGAAAAACTGTTTTTT. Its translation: CASKPPPGQLNEKLFF.

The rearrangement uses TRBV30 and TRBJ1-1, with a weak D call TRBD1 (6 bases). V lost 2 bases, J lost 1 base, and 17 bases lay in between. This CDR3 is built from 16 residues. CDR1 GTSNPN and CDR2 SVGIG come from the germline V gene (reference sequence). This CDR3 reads CAWSTTTGAANTEAFF. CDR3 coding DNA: TGTGCCTGGAGTACAACGACAGGAGCAGCGAACACTGAAGCTTTCTTT.

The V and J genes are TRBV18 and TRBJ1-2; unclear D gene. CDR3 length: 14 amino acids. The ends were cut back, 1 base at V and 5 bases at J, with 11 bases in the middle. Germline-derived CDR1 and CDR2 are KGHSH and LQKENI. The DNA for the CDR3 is TGTGCCAGCTCACCACAGACACCAAGATATGGCTACACCTTC. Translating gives CASSPQTPRYGYTF.

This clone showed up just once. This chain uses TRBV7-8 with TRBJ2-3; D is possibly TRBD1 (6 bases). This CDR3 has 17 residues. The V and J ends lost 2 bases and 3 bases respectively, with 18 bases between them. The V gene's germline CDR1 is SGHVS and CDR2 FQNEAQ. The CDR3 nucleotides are TGTGCCAGCAGCTTAATTATCAGGGGCTTAGGGACAGATACGCAGTATTTT. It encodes CASSLIIRGLGTDTQYF.

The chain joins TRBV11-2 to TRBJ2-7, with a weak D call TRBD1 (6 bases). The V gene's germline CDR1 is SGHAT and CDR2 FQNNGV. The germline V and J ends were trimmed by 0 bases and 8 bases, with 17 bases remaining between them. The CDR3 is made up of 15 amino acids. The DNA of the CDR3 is TGTGCCAGCAGCTTAGACCGCACCGAGGGGGAACAGCAGTACTTC. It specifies CASSLDRTEGEQQYF.

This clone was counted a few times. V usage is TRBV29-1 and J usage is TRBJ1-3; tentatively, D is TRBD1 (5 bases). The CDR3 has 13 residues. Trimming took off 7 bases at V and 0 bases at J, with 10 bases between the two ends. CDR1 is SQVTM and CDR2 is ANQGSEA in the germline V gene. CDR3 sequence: CSGWGGSGNTIYF. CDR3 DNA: TGCAGCGGCTGGGGGGGCTCTGGAAACACCATATATTTT.

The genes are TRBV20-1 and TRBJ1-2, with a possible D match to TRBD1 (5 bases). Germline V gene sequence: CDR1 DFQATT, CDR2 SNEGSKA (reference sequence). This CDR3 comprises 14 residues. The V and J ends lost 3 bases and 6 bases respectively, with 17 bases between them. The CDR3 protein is CSASFLQGNDGYTF. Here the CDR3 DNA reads TGCAGTGCTAGTTTCTTGCAGGGCAACGATGGCTACACCTTC.